The 6 T cell receptor beta chains in this list originate from one sample, sequenced in a study of radiation and T cells in renal cell carcinoma. Specified time point: baseline pretreatment blood. The treatment denotes: 15 Gy SBRT to primary tumor, nephrectomy 4 weeks later. Libraries were prepared by immunoSEQ multiplex PCR; TCRdb keeps only in-frame clonotypes and omits some of them. This table has approximately 110,000 clones, roughly 80% appearing once. Sequences were derived from blood, sampled from a patient whose treatment included radiotherapy and nephrectomy. Source of these receptors: a woman aged 55-75 years with renal cell carcinoma.

This sequence joins TRBV6-5 and TRBJ1-4, with a weak D call TRBD1 (5 bases). This CDR3 comprises 16 residues. CDR1 and CDR2 (germline): MNHEY, SVGAGI. Trimming took 0 bases from V and 7 from J, leaving 15 bases between them. The CDR3 protein is CASSYSSAPGLEKLFF. CDR3 coding DNA: TGTGCCAGCAGTTACTCGAGTGCTCCGGGGCTTGAAAAACTGTTTTTT.

The rearrangement joins TRBV6-1 to TRBJ1-4, with 7 bases identical to TRBD1. The V and J ends lost 6 bases and 6 bases, in that order; junction bases with no gene match: 7. The CDR3 consists of 14 residues. Germline CDR1 is MNHNS and CDR2 is SASEGT. CDR3 DNA sequence: TGTGCCAGCAGACCGACAGGGTTGGATGAAAAACTGTTTTTT. It yields the protein CASRPTGLDEKLFF.

This clone was seen only once. The CDR3 is CASSLPGGPGELFF. In nucleotides, the CDR3 is TGTGCCAGCAGCTTACCAGGGGGGCCCGGGGAGCTGTTTTTT. The V and J genes are TRBV11-2 and TRBJ2-2; weak D call: TRBD1 (7 bases). The CDR3 consists of 14 residues. Germline V gives CDR1 SGHAT, CDR2 FQNNGV. Trimming shortened V by 2 bases and J by 6 bases, and 10 bases separated the two germline ends. Drawing the rest from reference TRBV11-2 and TRBJ2-2, the complete variable domain is EAGVAQSPRYKIIEKRQSVAFWCNPISGHATLYWYQQILGQGPKLLIQFQNNGVVDDSQLPKDRFSAERLKGVDSTLKIQPAKLEDSAVYLCASSLPGGPGELFFGEGSRLTVL.

The chain has TRBV5-1 and TRBJ2-1; 8 positions agree with TRBD2. Trimming removed 0 bases from V and 2 bases from J; junction bases left unmatched: 4. The CDR3 spans 16 residues. Germline values: CDR1 SGHRS, CDR2 YFSETQ. This chain's CDR3 is CASSLAVLAAYNEQFF. The CDR3 DNA is TGCGCCAGCAGCTTGGCAGTACTAGCGGCCTACAATGAGCAGTTCTTC.

This clone showed up just a few times. V and J are TRBV15 and TRBJ1-5, with D hard to call. The CDR3 spans 15 residues. Germline V lookup: CDR1 LNHNV, CDR2 YYDKDF (reference sequence). Trimming shortened V by 3 bases and J by 4 bases, and 13 bases separated the two germline ends. Written as DNA, the CDR3 is TGTGCCACCAGCAGGGTGGGTAGTTCAAATCAGCCCCAGCATTTT. Amino acid sequence: CATSRVGSSNQPQHF.

The genes are TRBV5-6 and TRBJ2-7, with D uncertain. V was pared by 1 base and J by 0 bases, with 8 bases between. The CDR3 totals 14 residues. CDR1 and CDR2 (germline): SGHDT, YYEEEE. The CDR3 reads CASSLFGVSYEQYF. In nucleotides, the CDR3 is TGTGCCAGCAGCTTGTTCGGAGTCTCCTACGAGCAGTACTTC.